There are a few counts of the clone carrying this T cell receptor beta chain. Its target is unknown. The data were obtained in a study of neoadjuvant anti-PD-1 for oral cavity cancer. Study-level points and caveats: Greater tumor shrinkage accompanied bigger post-treatment sizes of preexisting clones.

The CDR3 has 15 amino acids. Germline assignment: CDR1 WSHSY and CDR2 SAAADI. The junction had 1 base not matched to a gene; V was cut back by 4 bases and J by 1 base. Sequencing used immunoSEQ multiplex PCR; TCRdb keeps in-frame clones, though not all of them. Of 7,000 to 8,000 clones detected, nearly 55% appear once; the ten largest clones hold under 7.5%. This specimen consisted of tumor tissue, obtained before nivolumab (anti-PD-1) treatment. This TCR derives from a person between 40 and 85 years old with oral cavity squamous cell carcinoma. The rearrangement links TRBV10-2 to TRBJ2-3; 11 nucleotides agree with TRBD2. The CDR3 sequence is CASSATSGGTDTQYF. In nucleotides, the CDR3 is TGCGCCAGCAGTGCGACTAGCGGGGGCACAGATACGCAGTATTTT.